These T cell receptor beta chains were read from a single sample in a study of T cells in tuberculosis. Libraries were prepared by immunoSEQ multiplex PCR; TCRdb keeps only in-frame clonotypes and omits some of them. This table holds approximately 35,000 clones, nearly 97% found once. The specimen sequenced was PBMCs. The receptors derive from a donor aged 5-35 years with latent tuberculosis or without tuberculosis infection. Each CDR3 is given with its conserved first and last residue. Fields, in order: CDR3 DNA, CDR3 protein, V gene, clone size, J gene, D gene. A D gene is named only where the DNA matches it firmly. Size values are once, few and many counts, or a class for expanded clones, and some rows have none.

TGTGCCAGCAGTGAATACGGGACAGGCACGGAGCAGTACTTC CASSEYGTGTEQYF TRBV25-1 - TRBJ2-7 TRBD1
TGTGCCAGCAGCTTAGAAGCAGCGGGAGCCACCTACGAGCAGTACTTC CASSLEAAGATYEQYF TRBV11-2 - TRBJ2-7 TRBD2
TGTGCCAGCAGCCGTGAGACTGCCCAAGAGACCCAGTACTTC CASSRETAQETQYF TRBV5-4 - TRBJ2-5 -
TGTGCCAGCATCGCGACAGGGAGCGACTATGGCTACACCTTC CASIATGSDYGYTF TRBV6-6 once TRBJ1-2 TRBD1
TGTGCCAGCAGACCGTGGACTAGCGGGAAGGGATACAATGAGCAGTTCTTC CASRPWTSGKGYNEQFF TRBV5-4 - TRBJ2-1 TRBD2
TGTGCCAGCAGTTATGGAGGGGCCGGCTACACCTTC CASSYGGAGYTF TRBV6-5 - TRBJ1-2 -
TGTGCCAGCAGGTTTGGGACAGTAGCTTATGGCTACACCTTC CASRFGTVAYGYTF TRBV28 - TRBJ1-2 TRBD1
TGTGCCAGCAGTCCTCGACGGACAGGGGGGGCCTATGGCTACACCTTC CASSPRRTGGAYGYTF TRBV27 once TRBJ1-2 TRBD1
TGTGCCAGCAACCAGAGGGTTGAAGCTTTCTTT CASNQRVEAFF TRBV6-9 - TRBJ1-1 -
TGTGCCAGCAGCCAAGGAAACACGGGGATCACTGAAGCTTTCTTT CASSQGNTGITEAFF TRBV4-2 - TRBJ1-1 -
TGTGCCAGCACGGTCGGGAACACTGAAGCTTTCTTT CASTVGNTEAFF TRBV2 - TRBJ1-1 -
TGTGCCAGCAGCTCCACAGGGGCCACAGATACGCAGTATTTT CASSSTGATDTQYF TRBV13 - TRBJ2-3 TRBD1
TGTGCCAGCAGCCCCCGGGACAGCATTTACAATGAGCAGTTCTTC CASSPRDSIYNEQFF TRBV11-2 - TRBJ2-1 TRBD1
TGTGCCAGTAGCCTGACAGGGCAACTCTATGGCTACACCTTC CASSLTGQLYGYTF TRBV19 - TRBJ1-2 TRBD1
TGTGCCAGCAGCGTAGTGGCCCGGGGGGAGACCCAGTACTTC CASSVVARGETQYF TRBV9 - TRBJ2-5 -
TGTGCCAGCAGTTACTCAAGGCTAGCGGGAGTACGGGAGCAGTTCTTC CASSYSRLAGVREQFF TRBV6-5 - TRBJ2-1 TRBD2
TGTGCCAGCAGTCCGACAGGATTCAATCAGCCCCAGCATTTT CASSPTGFNQPQHF TRBV6-1 - TRBJ1-5 -
TGTGCCAGTAATTGGCAGGGGGACCGCGAGCAGTACTTC CASNWQGDREQYF TRBV19 - TRBJ2-7 TRBD1
TGTGCCAGCAGCGGGACATATGGCTACACCTTC CASSGTYGYTF TRBV9 - TRBJ1-2 -
TGCGCCAGCAGCCAAGCCCAGGACAGGGGCTACGAGCAGTACTTC CASSQAQDRGYEQYF TRBV4-1 - TRBJ2-7 TRBD1
TGTGCCAGCGCCACGGGGGGAAGCTCCTACGAGCAGTACTTC CASATGGSSYEQYF TRBV6-6 - TRBJ2-7 TRBD2
TGCAGCGTCCCGGGACTAGCGGGAGGGACCGGGGAGCTGTTTTTT CSVPGLAGGTGELFF TRBV29-1 - TRBJ2-2 TRBD2
TGCAGTGCTAGTCTACGAGAGACCCAGTACTTC CSASLRETQYF TRBV20-1 - TRBJ2-5 -
TGTGCCAGCAGTACAGGGCCGAATCAGCCCCAGCATTTT CASSTGPNQPQHF TRBV6-5 - TRBJ1-5 -
TGTGCCAGCAGTTACGGTCTAGCGGAATACAATGAGCAGTTCTTC CASSYGLAEYNEQFF TRBV6-6 - TRBJ2-1 TRBD2
TGTGCCAGCAGCGAAGGGGCTGAAGCTTTCTTT CASSEGAEAFF TRBV11-2 - TRBJ1-1 -
TGTGCCAGCAGCTCTGGACTAGATGGCGAGACCCAGTACTTC CASSSGLDGETQYF TRBV11-3 - TRBJ2-5 TRBD2
TGTGCCAGCAGCTTGGACAGTTCTAACTATGGCTACACCTTC CASSLDSSNYGYTF TRBV5-4 - TRBJ1-2 -
TGTGCCAGCAGCTTTGACCCTAGCGGGAGGGCCTCTGAGACCCAGTACTTC CASSFDPSGRASETQYF TRBV5-5 - TRBJ2-5 TRBD2
TGTGCCAGTAGCAGCCTAGCGGGCTCCTACAATGAGCAGTTCTTC CASSSLAGSYNEQFF TRBV19 - TRBJ2-1 TRBD2
TGTGCCAGCAGCCCCCGGGGGGTGGGGACCTACAATGAGCAGTTCTTC CASSPRGVGTYNEQFF TRBV7-2 - TRBJ2-1 TRBD2
TGCGCCAGCAGCTTGGCCACCGGGACAGGGGGCTACGAGCAGTACTTC CASSLATGTGGYEQYF TRBV5-1 - TRBJ2-7 TRBD1
TGTGCCACCTGCCTAGCGAAGAACACCGGGGAGCTGTTTTTT CATCLAKNTGELFF TRBV2 - TRBJ2-2 -
TGCGCCAGCAGCCAAGATCAGGGGGCTAGGTCCTACGAGCAGTACTTC CASSQDQGARSYEQYF TRBV4-3 - TRBJ2-7 TRBD1
TGCGCCAGCAGCCTAATAGCGGGGTGGGAAGATACGCAGTATTTT CASSLIAGWEDTQYF TRBV4-1 - TRBJ2-3 TRBD2
TGTGCCAGCAGCGAAAGGACAGGGGCCGGGGAGCTGTTTTTT CASSERTGAGELFF TRBV9 once TRBJ2-2 TRBD1
TGTGCCAGCCAGACTAGCGGTACGCAGTATTTT CASQTSGTQYF TRBV2 - TRBJ2-3 TRBD2
TGTGCCAGCAGTGACTCCGGGGATAACACCGGGGAGCTGTTTTTT CASSDSGDNTGELFF TRBV6-1 - TRBJ2-2 -
TGCAGCGTTTTCGGGACAGGGGACACCTACGAGCAGTACTTC CSVFGTGDTYEQYF TRBV29-1 once TRBJ2-7 TRBD1
TGCGCCAGCAGCCAAGCGTGGAGGTTAGATGAAAAACTGTTTTTT CASSQAWRLDEKLFF TRBV4-3 - TRBJ1-4 -
TGTGCCAGCAGACCCGACGGGTTCACTGAAGCTTTCTTT CASRPDGFTEAFF TRBV5-6 - TRBJ1-1 -
TGTGCCAGCGGGGAGAGCTCCTACAATGAGCAGTTCTTC CASGESSYNEQFF TRBV6-5 once TRBJ2-1 -
TGTGCCAGCAGCTCGGGGTCGAACACCGGGGAGCTGTTTTTT CASSSGSNTGELFF TRBV7-3 - TRBJ2-2 -
TGTGCCACCAGCAGAGGCGGGGGGGCGAGGGAGACCCAGTACTTC CATSRGGGARETQYF TRBV15 - TRBJ2-5 TRBD2
TGTGCCAGCAGTTTTGAGCGGGGGGAAAACGAGCAGTACTTC CASSFERGENEQYF TRBV7-2 - TRBJ2-7 TRBD2
TGTGCCAGCCGTTCGACTAGCGCCCGCACAGATACGCAGTATTTT CASRSTSARTDTQYF TRBV2 once TRBJ2-3 TRBD2
TGTGCCAGCAGCGTAGACGTTTACTCGGGGAATGGCTACACCTTC CASSVDVYSGNGYTF TRBV9 - TRBJ1-2 -
TGTGCCAGCAGCTCCCCAGAAGGCAGGATAGATACGCAGTATTTT CASSSPEGRIDTQYF TRBV11-2 - TRBJ2-3 -
TGCGCCAGCAGCTTGGGGGAGACCAATCAGCCCCAGCATTTT CASSLGETNQPQHF TRBV5-1 - TRBJ1-5 -
TGCGCCAGCAGCCAAACGACGACTAGCGGGGGAACGAGGTACGAGCAGTACTTC CASSQTTTSGGTRYEQYF TRBV4-1 - TRBJ2-7 TRBD2
TGCGCCAGCAGCCAGATTGGGTTGGGGCGGGATAGGTATGGCTACACCTTC CASSQIGLGRDRYGYTF TRBV4-1 - TRBJ1-2 -
TGTGCCAGCAGAAGCGGGAGCGCCTACTACGAGCAGTACTTC CASRSGSAYYEQYF TRBV27 - TRBJ2-7 TRBD2
TGTGCCAGCAGCCACGGGACAGGCGCTAACTATGGCTACACCTTC CASSHGTGANYGYTF TRBV7-9 - TRBJ1-2 TRBD1
TGTGCCACCAGCAGAGATCGTGGCGCCGGGGGGACCCAGTACTTC CATSRDRGAGGTQYF TRBV15 - TRBJ2-5 -
TGCGCCAGCAGCCAAGGGCTAGCGGGGGCCCTAGATACGCAGTATTTT CASSQGLAGALDTQYF TRBV4-3 once TRBJ2-3 TRBD2